This T cell receptor beta chain is from a study of T cells in tuberculosis (dated by TCRdb to the late 2010s). With regard to the full study: The study combined CD1B tetramers and high-throughput TCR immunosequencing to characterize T cells specific for the mycobacterial lipid antigen glucose monomycolate (GMM). With under twelve people per group, a South African clinical cohort compared IGRA-negative adolescents, IGRA-positive adolescents with latent tuberculosis, and adults with active tuberculosis. PBMC from patients with active tuberculosis were archived either before the start of standard anti-tuberculosis treatment or within 7 days of starting that treatment. What the study reported, not specific to this receptor: Clinical samples were chosen by availability of cryopreserved specimens, and active tuberculosis cases were adults while controls were adolescents. The smaller NN-distances were partly driven by shorter CDR3-alpha lengths in active tuberculosis patients, and the difference for TCR-beta did not reach statistical significance. Using GEM motif frequencies, a classifier achieved 70% accuracy, whereas a classifier built on the diverse GMM-specific repertoire got to less than 90% accuracy (AUROC more than 0.85). Compared with IGRA-negative controls, TCR-alpha repertoires from active tuberculosis had smaller mean NN-distances to GMM-specific TCRs, which suggests that these TCRs underwent clonal expansion.

TCR libraries were generated with the immunoSEQ multiplex PCR assay, using TCR-beta and/or TCR-alpha/delta assays for each sample. Amplified TCR libraries were sequenced on the Illumina high-throughput platform. Processing in the source paper ran as follows. Clustering and dimensionality reduction relied on pairwise TCRdist distances among GMM-specific receptors from T cells that were either sorted ex vivo or expanded in vitro. The score assigned to each clinical repertoire was mean NN-distance, meaning the average TCRdist to the nearest 10% of tetramer-positive reference sequences. GEM TCR motif frequency was computed as the fraction of unique TCRs matching known GEM sequences by V/J usage and CDR3 length. Active tuberculosis was classified by linear discriminant analysis with leave-one-out cross-validation, implemented in scikit-learn. What TCRdb holds here is the immuneACCESS table cut down to in-frame rearrangements. Part of the clones is not present; checked against another copy, under half of the missing clones reflect an unresolved V gene, and the others are unexplained. Clone size and V and J calls were adopted from that table, with D and trimming inferred from the DNA. This sample holds tens of thousands of clones; about 85% were observed only once. The top ten hold 15% of the sample.

Explained via the paper, the time point label denotes: new active TB diagnosis, blood taken before or within 7 days of starting treatment. Active tuberculosis patients were HIV-seronegative South African adults aged 18 years or older with a new diagnosis. Confirmation of active tuberculosis came from positive sputum smear microscopy and/or a positive M. tuberculosis culture. Immunosequencing was performed on unsorted cryopreserved PBMC and covered approximately 110,000 T cells per clinical donor on average. Trimming takes 1 base from V and 1 base from J, and the germline ends sit 5 bases apart. The CDR3 goes from the cysteine to the phenylalanine over 15 residues. Only CDR3 DNA is held: 45 bases, read in frame from base 1. Based on the germline V gene, the CDR1 and CDR2 sequences are LGHNA and YSLEER. In this sample, this clone turned up once. Its antigen has not been determined. Base-call qualities are not available, and no considerably larger clone is one nucleotide away.

The chain is assembled from TRBV4-3 and TRBJ1-6, with no D gene named confidently. This clonotype originated in an adult with tuberculosis. The specimen was PBMCs, collected at tuberculosis diagnosis. The CDR3 region reads CASSQVESYNSPLHF. At the DNA level, the sequence is TGCGCCAGCAGCCAAGTAGAGTCCTATAATTCACCCCTCCACTTT.